This T cell receptor (beta chain) appears in the sequencing data of a study of shared clonotypes between healthy human individuals. Study-level results: The study found lower generation probabilities in non-shared clonotypes than in those shared by all four donors. Sampling included only blood; tissue repertoires likely differ. On the whole, naive subsets had larger estimated richness than memory subsets had.

It was at deep level that the assay was run. TCRdb keeps only in-frame clones here, not all; method: immunoSEQ multiplex PCR. The sample has under 2.5 million clones, approximately 90% seen once. This clone occurred a few times. Its target is unknown. V was pared by 0 bases and J by 1 base, with 6 bases between. The CDR3 length is 14 residues. Looked up from germline, CDR1 is SGHDN and CDR2 is FVKESK. The sequenced material came from naive CD4+ T cells from PBMCs. As to subset: CD45RA+ positively selected. The clonotype comes from a man between 18 and 29 years old in good health. Some clones in this sample may be carry-over from other donors' samples. The chain couples TRBV14 to TRBJ1-2, with D uncertain. The CDR3 spells CASSQDRNNYGYTF. DNA of the CDR3: TGTGCCAGCAGCCAAGACAGGAATAACTATGGCTACACCTTC.